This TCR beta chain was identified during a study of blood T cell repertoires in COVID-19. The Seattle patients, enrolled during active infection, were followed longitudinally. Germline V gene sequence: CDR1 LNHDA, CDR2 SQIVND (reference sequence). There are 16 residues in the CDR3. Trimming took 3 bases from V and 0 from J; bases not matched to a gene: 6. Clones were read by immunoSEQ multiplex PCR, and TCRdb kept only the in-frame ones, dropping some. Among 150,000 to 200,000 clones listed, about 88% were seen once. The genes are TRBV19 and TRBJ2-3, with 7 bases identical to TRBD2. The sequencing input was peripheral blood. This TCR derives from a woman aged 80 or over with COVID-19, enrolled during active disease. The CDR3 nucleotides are TGTGCCAGTAGTATCGCCTCTAGCGGTAGCACAGATACGCAGTATTTT. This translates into CASSIASSGSTDTQYF.